Listed below are T cell receptor beta chains from one sample, sequenced in a study of T cells in Graves' hyperthyroidism and ophthalmopathy. TCRdb used MiXCR to reprocess the multiplex PCR reads, holding one entry per CDR3 protein. The sample consists of fewer than 450,000 distinct CDR3 sequences, 11% to 15% of them appearing once. Sequencing input: blood. The receptors originated from a middle-aged man with Graves' ophthalmopathy. Both conserved end residues are part of each CDR3. A D gene is named only where the DNA matches it firmly. Only some rows state a clone size, as once, few, many or a class for expanded clones.

size | J | V | D | CDR3 | DNA
few | TRBJ2-4 | TRBV29-1 | NA | CSVQLDSLAKNIQYF | TGCAGCGTCCAACTGGACAGCTTAGCCAAAAACATTCAGTACTTC
few | TRBJ2-7 | TRBV7-3 | NA | CASGAGHSSYEQYF | TGTGCCTCCGGGGCGGGGCACAGCTCCTACGAGCAGTACTTC
NA | TRBJ1-3 | TRBV14 | NA | CASSQVGDYSGNTIYF | TGTGCCAGCAGCCAAGTCGGTGACTACTCTGGAAACACCATATATTTT
many | TRBJ2-3 | TRBV12-3/TRBV12-4 | TRBD2 | CASSPSGSRADTQYF | TGTGCCAGCAGTCCCAGCGGGAGTCGAGCAGATACGCAGTATTTT
NA | TRBJ1-1 | TRBV24-1 | NA | CATRGVSTEAFF | TGTGCCACCAGGGGGGTTTCCACTGAAGCTTTCTTT
few | TRBJ2-7 | TRBV20-1 | NA | CSAHDYTYEQYF | TGCAGTGCTCACGACTACACCTACGAGCAGTACTTC
NA | TRBJ2-1 | TRBV5-4 | NA | CASSLDIVGSNEQFF | TGTGCCAGCAGCTTGGACATAGTTGGTTCCAATGAGCAGTTCTTC
many | TRBJ2-1 | TRBV11-1 | NA | CASSLGSRTIMNEQFF | TGTGCCAGCAGCTTAGGGTCCCGGACAATTATGAATGAGCAGTTCTTC
many | TRBJ2-7 | TRBV29-1 | NA | CSVETTGSKGYEQYF | TGCAGCGTTGAAACGACCGGCAGCAAGGGCTACGAGCAGTACTTC
many | TRBJ2-1 | TRBV2 | TRBD2 | CASSSPSGLPKPYNEQFF | TGTGCCAGCAGTTCCCCCTCGGGACTACCTAAACCCTACAATGAGCAGTTCTTC
many | TRBJ2-3 | TRBV7-9 | NA | CASSQWLTFSNTDTQYF | TGTGCCAGCAGCCAGTGGCTGACTTTTTCAAACACAGATACGCAGTATTTT
many | TRBJ2-6 | TRBV6-1 | NA | CASSVYRQNHRLTGANVLTF | TGTGCCAGCAGTGTTTACCGACAGAACCACCGCCTCACTGGGGCCAACGTCCTGACTTTC
many | TRBJ2-1 | TRBV27 | TRBD2 | CASSFSPSGIGNEQFF | TGTGCCAGCAGTTTTTCCCCTAGCGGGATTGGGAATGAGCAGTTCTTC
NA | TRBJ1-1 | TRBV5-6 | NA | CASSQGIEAFF | TGTGCCAGCAGCCAGGGTATTGAAGCTTTCTTT
many | TRBJ2-2 | TRBV11-2 | NA | CASSLVRANTGELFF | TGTGCCAGCAGCTTAGTCAGGGCGAACACCGGGGAGCTGTTTTTT
many | TRBJ2-1 | TRBV11-2 | TRBD2 | CASSFNGRAGGEQFF | TGTGCCAGCAGCTTCAACGGGAGGGCCGGGGGTGAGCAGTTCTTC
few | TRBJ2-7 | TRBV25-1 | TRBD2 | CASPRRGGRSTYEQYF | TGTGCCAGCCCCCGCCGGGGCGGGAGGTCTACCTACGAGCAGTACTTC
NA | TRBJ2-7 | TRBV5-1 | NA | CASSLSGDRYYEQYF | TGCGCCAGCAGCTTGTCCGGAGACAGGTACTACGAGCAGTACTTC
many | TRBJ2-1 | TRBV7-8 | NA | CASSLAAEQFF | TGTGCCAGCAGCTTAGCGGCTGAGCAGTTCTTC
many | TRBJ2-1 | TRBV13 | NA | CASSFDDEQFF | TGTGCCAGCAGCTTCGATGATGAGCAGTTCTTC
many | TRBJ2-1 | TRBV20-1 | TRBD1 | CSATPRDRNYNEQFF | TGCAGTGCTACGCCCCGGGACAGGAATTACAATGAGCAGTTCTTC
many | TRBJ2-7 | TRBV20-1 | TRBD2 | CSANHGTSGLYEQYF | TGCAGTGCCAATCATGGGACTAGCGGGCTTTATGAGCAGTACTTC
many | TRBJ2-1 | TRBV7-9 | TRBD2 | CASSFRGLAGVNEQFF | TGTGCCAGCAGCTTCAGGGGACTAGCGGGAGTCAATGAGCAGTTCTTC
many | TRBJ2-5 | TRBV3-1 | NA | CASSLSGVTLEETQYF | TGTGCCAGCAGCCTAAGCGGAGTGACACTGGAAGAGACCCAGTACTTC
many | TRBJ1-2 | TRBV11-2 | TRBD1 | CASSLVPSTGTGVSYTF | TGTGCCAGCAGCTTAGTTCCCTCGACCGGGACAGGAGTCTCCTACACCTTC
many | TRBJ2-7 | TRBV3-1 | TRBD2 | CASSQGSGSYEQYF | TGTGCCAGCAGCCAAGGTAGCGGGAGCTACGAGCAGTACTTC
many | TRBJ1-2 | TRBV30 | NA | CAWTQGGGYTF | TGTGCCTGGACGCAGGGTGGTGGCTACACCTTC
few | TRBJ2-5 | TRBV5-1 | NA | CASSRIQETQYF | TGCGCCAGCAGCCGAATACAAGAGACCCAGTACTTC
few | TRBJ2-2 | TRBV2 | NA | CASAGTVNTGELFF | TGTGCCAGCGCGGGGACAGTAAACACCGGGGAGCTGTTTTTT
many | TRBJ2-5 | TRBV7-9 | TRBD2 | CASRLAGVGTQYF | TGTGCCAGCAGGCTAGCGGGAGTAGGGACCCAGTACTTC
many | TRBJ2-1 | TRBV7-8 | NA | CASSPRTATWGEQFF | TGTGCCAGCAGCCCCCGGACAGCCACTTGGGGTGAGCAGTTCTTC
few | TRBJ1-5 | TRBV5-8 | NA | CASSIYSRGSNQPQHF | TGTGCCAGCAGCATATATTCCAGGGGCAGCAATCAGCCCCAGCATTTT
many | TRBJ2-2 | TRBV7-9 | NA | CASSLTVTGELFF | TGTGCCAGCAGCTTGACCGTTACCGGGGAGCTGTTTTTT
many | TRBJ2-1 | TRBV20-1 | TRBD2 | CSAIIAGVDNEQFF | TGCAGTGCTATCATAGCGGGAGTGGACAATGAGCAGTTCTTC
many | TRBJ1-5 | TRBV24-1 | NA | CATSAPPGDKAQHF | TGTGCCACCAGTGCGCCTCCAGGGGATAAAGCCCAGCATTTT
few | TRBJ2-2 | TRBV28 | TRBD1 | CASSLPRTGEGTGELFF | TGTGCCAGCAGTTTACCCAGGACAGGGGAAGGCACCGGGGAGCTGTTTTTT
many | TRBJ2-7 | TRBV6-1 | NA | CASSGSGLSYEQYF | TGTGCCAGCAGTGGTAGCGGACTCTCCTACGAGCAGTACTTC
many | TRBJ1-4 | TRBV5-1 | TRBD1 | CASSLGQGAPASNEKLFF | TGCGCCAGCAGCTTGGGACAGGGGGCCCCCGCGTCTAATGAAAAACTGTTTTTT
many | TRBJ2-5 | TRBV7-2 | NA | CASSFSVPRETQYF | TGTGCCAGCAGCTTTTCGGTTCCGAGGGAGACCCAGTACTTC
NA | TRBJ2-7 | TRBV30 | NA | CAWVVEVISYEQYF | TGTGCCTGGGTAGTAGAGGTCATCTCCTACGAGCAGTACTTC
many | TRBJ1-1 | TRBV6-1 | NA | CASSEEGGVSTEAFF | TGTGCCAGCAGTGAAGAGGGTGGCGTTAGCACTGAAGCTTTCTTT
few | TRBJ2-4 | TRBV25-1 | TRBD2 | CASSPPGGLALAKNIQYF | TGTGCCAGCAGTCCACCCGGGGGACTAGCTTTAGCCAAAAACATTCAGTACTTC